These T cell receptor beta chains were read from a single sample in a study of Tregs in tolerant kidney transplant recipients. Repertoires were generated with immunoSEQ multiplex PCR, while TCRdb's copy carries only in-frame clones and drops some. The sample has some 110,000 clones, roughly 92% seen once; the top ten hold over 0.5%. Sample: CD4+ T cells from blood. The receptors stem from a human donor in good health. The conserved cysteine and the conserved F or W are not part of the CDR3 here. The D gene is left open where the match is weak.

J: TRBJ1-4
D: NA
V: TRBV2
CDR3: ASSEWVPSNEKLF

J: TRBJ2-1
D: TRBD2
V: TRBV11-2
CDR3: ASRSLAGGNEQF

J: TRBJ1-2
D: NA
V: TRBV9
CDR3: ASSLQGYYGYT

J: TRBJ1-6
D: NA
V: TRBV7-9
CDR3: ASSQVGGAASPLH

J: TRBJ2-2
D: NA
V: TRBV1
CDR3: TPGGPGLATGELF

J: TRBJ1-5
D: NA
V: TRBV19
CDR3: ASRAPGNKKQPQH

J: TRBJ2-7
D: TRBD2
V: TRBV27
CDR3: ASSSFRLADSSYEQY

J: TRBJ1-4
D: TRBD1
V: TRBV10-1
CDR3: ASSRGTGANEKLF

J: TRBJ1-1
D: NA
V: TRBV6-6
CDR3: ASSYAGPEAF

J: TRBJ2-7
D: NA
V: TRBV15
CDR3: ATSTMGGAYEQY

J: TRBJ1-1
D: NA
V: TRBV18
CDR3: ASSLGQIANTEAF

J: TRBJ2-2
D: NA
V: TRBV4-2
CDR3: ASTGDDRTAGELF

J: TRBJ2-7
D: NA
V: TRBV7-9
CDR3: ASSLPGPPREQY

J: NA
D: NA
V: TRBV5-1
CDR3: ASSLGYSSSYEQY

J: TRBJ1-4
D: NA
V: TRBV10-2
CDR3: ASRAVDDEKLF

J: TRBJ2-3
D: NA
V: TRBV19
CDR3: ASSPWQRIRADTQY

J: TRBJ2-1
D: NA
V: TRBV5-1
CDR3: ASSLRLGILMGNEQF

J: TRBJ2-1
D: TRBD2
V: TRBV9
CDR3: ASSVAGGSNEQF

J: TRBJ1-5
D: TRBD1
V: TRBV11-2
CDR3: ASSLEGGGSNQPQH

J: TRBJ2-7
D: TRBD2
V: TRBV4-1
CDR3: ASSSLTSGSVEQY

J: TRBJ1-2
D: NA
V: TRBV6-1
CDR3: ASSPPGPSNYGYT

J: TRBJ1-2
D: NA
V: TRBV7-8
CDR3: ASSLTIGYGYT

J: TRBJ1-1
D: NA
V: TRBV2
CDR3: ASSVVGGDTEAF

J: TRBJ2-1
D: TRBD2
V: TRBV11-2
CDR3: ASRGLAASSYNEQF

J: TRBJ2-7
D: NA
V: TRBV7-8
CDR3: ASSLTDEQY

J: TRBJ2-5
D: NA
V: TRBV9
CDR3: ASSVGRVSQETQY

J: TRBJ2-1
D: NA
V: TRBV5-4
CDR3: ASSLQENEQF

J: TRBJ2-7
D: NA
V: TRBV21-1
CDR3: ASSPKKTSGGIPVYEQY

J: TRBJ2-2
D: NA
V: TRBV30
CDR3: AWSPTRTPPLGELF

J: TRBJ1-2
D: NA
V: TRBV7-9
CDR3: ASSSGVGGYT

J: TRBJ2-1
D: NA
V: TRBV23-1
CDR3: ASSQSGYEQF

J: TRBJ1-2
D: NA
V: TRBV4-1
CDR3: ASSQDDGLRNYGYT

J: TRBJ1-4
D: TRBD1
V: TRBV18
CDR3: ASSPSRGREEKLF

J: TRBJ2-5
D: TRBD2
V: TRBV6-5
CDR3: ASSYPSGSPGETQY

J: TRBJ2-2
D: TRBD1
V: TRBV6-1
CDR3: ATRVTGVNTGELF

J: TRBJ1-5
D: NA
V: TRBV30
CDR3: AWSQGSPAYQPQH

J: TRBJ2-7
D: TRBD1
V: TRBV6-6
CDR3: ASSYPWYRGDYEQY

J: TRBJ1-2
D: NA
V: TRBV18
CDR3: ASSLETDNYGYT

J: TRBJ2-7
D: NA
V: TRBV5-1
CDR3: ASSTLGGDNEQY

J: TRBJ1-1
D: NA
V: TRBV5-1
CDR3: ASSLAGMNTEAF

J: TRBJ1-6
D: TRBD1
V: TRBV5-8
CDR3: ASSPGQGGPPLH

J: TRBJ2-1
D: TRBD2
V: TRBV9
CDR3: ASSVGLGLAEYNEQF

J: TRBJ1-2
D: TRBD1
V: TRBV18
CDR3: ASSPTGVDYGYT